Listed below are T cell receptor beta chains from one sample, sequenced in a study of T cell responses to AZD1222 COVID-19 vaccine. The table came from immunoSEQ multiplex PCR; TCRdb's copy has only in-frame clones and leaves some out. The sample lists roughly 150,000 clones, 70% to 90% occurring once. The sample consisted of peripheral blood, taken on day 0 of AZD1222 vaccination. These receptors were collected from an adult in good health. CDR3s include the opening cysteine and the closing phenylalanine or tryptophan.

TRBV28	CASSLKLFTAQGRNTEAFF
TRBV3-1/TRBV3-2	CASSQDQWGTKTQYF
TRBV7-9	CASSPVETAYEQYF
TRBV7-2	CASSLEGTGGNQPQHF
TRBV5-1	CASSLPDRLGGYTF
TRBV13	CASSFGGEQVYEQYF
TRBV15	CATSRQAEEQPQHF
TRBV5-1	CASSLEGFAGELFF
TRBV25-1	CASSGPGTQPNTEAFF
TRBV5-4	CASSSGQGWNTEAFF
TRBV11-2	CASSPGRTNEKLFF
TRBV10-3	CAISEAGRSGLTEAFF
TRBV7-9	CASSEPTGTWESDEQYF
TRBV5-1	CASSSGPSSASAFF
TRBV5-1	CASSSISGTDTQYF
TRBV5-6	CASSFDREETQYF
TRBV10-1	CASSESMTPLGEQFF
TRBV19	CASSIIRAGGNQPQHF
TRBV30	CAWSRQGGYTF
TRBV27	CASSPIRGAIKMNTEAFF